This paragraph reports one TCR beta chain. This entry belongs to a study of cytomegalovirus exposure and HLA in healthy donors. In germline, CDR1 is SNHLY, CDR2 FYNNEI. This CDR3 comprises 13 residues. V lost 6 bases to trimming and J lost 0 bases, with 9 bases between them. With 60 Vbeta and 13 Jbeta primers, the PCR was carried out. The assay was immunoSEQ multiplex PCR, and TCRdb's table has in-frame clones only and misses some. The table has approximately 170,000 clones, roughly 72% seen once. This clonotype was obtained from a woman aged 35 to 49 in good health and CMV-seronegative. The V call is TRBV2, the J call TRBJ2-7; maybe TRBD2 (5 bases). The sample comprised PBMCs. CDR3 DNA: TGTGCCAGCAGGGGTGGGAGCTCCTACGAGCAGTACTTC. Protein: CASRGGSSYEQYF.